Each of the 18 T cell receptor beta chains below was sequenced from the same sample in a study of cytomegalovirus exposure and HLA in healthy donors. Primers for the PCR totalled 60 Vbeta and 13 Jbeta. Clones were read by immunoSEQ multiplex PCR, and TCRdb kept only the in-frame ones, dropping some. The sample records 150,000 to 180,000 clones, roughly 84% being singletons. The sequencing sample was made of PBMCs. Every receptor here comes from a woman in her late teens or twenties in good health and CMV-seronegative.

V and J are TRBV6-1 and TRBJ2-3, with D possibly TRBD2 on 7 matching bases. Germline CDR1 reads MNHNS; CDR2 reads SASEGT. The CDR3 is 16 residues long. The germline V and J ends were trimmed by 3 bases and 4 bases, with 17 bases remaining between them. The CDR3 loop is CASSENRGARPDTQYF. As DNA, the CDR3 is TGTGCCAGCAGTGAGAACCGGGGGGCCCGGCCAGATACGCAGTATTTT.

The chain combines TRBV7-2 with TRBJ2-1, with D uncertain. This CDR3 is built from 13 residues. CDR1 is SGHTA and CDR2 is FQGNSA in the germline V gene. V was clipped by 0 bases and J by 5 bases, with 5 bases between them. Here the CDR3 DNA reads TGTGCCAGCAGCTTAGCGAGAAACAATGAGCAGTTCTTC. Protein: CASSLARNNEQFF. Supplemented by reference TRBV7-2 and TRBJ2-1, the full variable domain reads GAGVSQSPSNKVTEKGKDVELRCDPISGHTALYWYRQSLGQGLEFLIYFQGNSAPDKSGLPSDRFSAERTGGSVSTLTIQRTQQEDSAVYLCASSLARNNEQFFGPGTRLTVL.

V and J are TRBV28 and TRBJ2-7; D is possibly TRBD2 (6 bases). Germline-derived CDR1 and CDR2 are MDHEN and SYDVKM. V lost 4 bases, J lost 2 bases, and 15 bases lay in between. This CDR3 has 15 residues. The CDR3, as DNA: TGTGCCAGCAGTTCGGTCAGGGACTTCCCCTACGAGCAGTACTTC. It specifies CASSSVRDFPYEQYF.

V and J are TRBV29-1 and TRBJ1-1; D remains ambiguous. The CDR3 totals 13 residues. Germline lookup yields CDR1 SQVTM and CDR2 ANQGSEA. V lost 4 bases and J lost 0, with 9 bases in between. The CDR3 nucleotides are TGCAGCGTTGGAGGGCTGATGAACACTGAAGCTTTCTTT. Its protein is CSVGGLMNTEAFF.

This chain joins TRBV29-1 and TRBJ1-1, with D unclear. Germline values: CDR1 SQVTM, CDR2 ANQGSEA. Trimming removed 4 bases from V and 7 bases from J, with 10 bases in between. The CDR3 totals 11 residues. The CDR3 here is CSVASGREAFF. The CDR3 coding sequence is TGCAGCGTTGCTTCTGGGCGTGAAGCTTTCTTT.

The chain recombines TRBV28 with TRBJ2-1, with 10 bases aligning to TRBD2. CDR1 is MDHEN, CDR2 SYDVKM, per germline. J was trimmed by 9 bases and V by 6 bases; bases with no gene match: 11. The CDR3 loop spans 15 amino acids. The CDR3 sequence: CASRSASGRKVEQFF. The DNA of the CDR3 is TGTGCCAGCAGATCCGCTAGCGGGAGAAAAGTTGAGCAGTTCTTC. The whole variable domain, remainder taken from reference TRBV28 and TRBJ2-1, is DVKVTQSSRYLVKRTGEKVFLECVQDMDHENMFWYRQDPGLGLRLIYFSYDVKMKEKGDIPEGYSVSREKKERFSLILESASTNQTSMYLCASRSASGRKVEQFFGPGTRLTVL.

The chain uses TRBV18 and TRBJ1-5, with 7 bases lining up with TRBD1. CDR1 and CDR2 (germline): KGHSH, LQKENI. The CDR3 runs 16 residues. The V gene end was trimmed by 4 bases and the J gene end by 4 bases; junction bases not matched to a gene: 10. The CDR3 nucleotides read TGTGCCAGCTCACAACAGACAGGGCTCGGAAATCAGCCCCAGCATTTT. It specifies CASSQQTGLGNQPQHF. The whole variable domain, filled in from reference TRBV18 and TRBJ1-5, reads NAGVMQNPRHLVRRRGQEARLRCSPMKGHSHVYWYRQLPEEGLKFMVYLQKENIIDESGMPKERFSAEFPKEGPSILRIQQVVRGDSAAYFCASSQQTGLGNQPQHFGDGTRLSIL.

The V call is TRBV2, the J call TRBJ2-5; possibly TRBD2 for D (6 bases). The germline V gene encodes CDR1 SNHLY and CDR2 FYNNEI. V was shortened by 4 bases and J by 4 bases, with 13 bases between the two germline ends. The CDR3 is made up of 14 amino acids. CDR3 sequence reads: CASSVRELGETQYF. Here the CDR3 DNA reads TGTGCCAGCAGTGTTCGGGAGCTGGGAGAGACCCAGTACTTC. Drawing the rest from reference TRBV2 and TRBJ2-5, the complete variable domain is EPEVTQTPSHQVTQMGQEVILRCVPISNHLYFYWYRQILGQKVEFLVSFYNNEISEKSEIFDDQFSVERPDGSNFTLKIRSTKLEDSAMYFCASSVRELGETQYFGPGTRLLVL.

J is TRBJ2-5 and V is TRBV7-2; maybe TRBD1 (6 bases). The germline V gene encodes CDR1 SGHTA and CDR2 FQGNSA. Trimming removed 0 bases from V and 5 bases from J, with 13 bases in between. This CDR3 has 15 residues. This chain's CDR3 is CASSLAGGAVETQYF. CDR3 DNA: TGTGCCAGCAGCTTAGCAGGGGGAGCGGTTGAGACCCAGTACTTC.

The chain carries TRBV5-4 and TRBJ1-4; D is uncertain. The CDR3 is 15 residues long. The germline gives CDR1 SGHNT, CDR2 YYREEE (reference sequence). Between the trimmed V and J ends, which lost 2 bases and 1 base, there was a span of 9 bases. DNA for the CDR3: TGTGCCAGCAGCTTTGGTGCCAGAACTAATGAAAAACTGTTTTTT. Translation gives CASSFGARTNEKLFF. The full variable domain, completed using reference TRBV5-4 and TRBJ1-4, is ETGVTQSPTHLIKTRGQQVTLRCSSQSGHNTVSWYQQALGQGPQFIFQYYREEENGRGNFPPRFSGLQFPNYSSELNVNALELDDSALYLCASSFGARTNEKLFFGSGTQLSVL.

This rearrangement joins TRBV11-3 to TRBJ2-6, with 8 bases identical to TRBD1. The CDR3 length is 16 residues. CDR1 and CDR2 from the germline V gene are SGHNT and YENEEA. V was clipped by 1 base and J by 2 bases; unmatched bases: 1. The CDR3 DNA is TGTGCCAGCAGCTTAGGCAGGGGGCCTGGGGCCAACGTCCTGACTTTC. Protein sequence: CASSLGRGPGANVLTF. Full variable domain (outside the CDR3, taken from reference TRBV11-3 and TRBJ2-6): EAGVVQSPRYKIIEKKQPVAFWCNPISGHNTLYWYLQNLGQGPELLIRYENEEAVDDSQLPKDRFSAERLKGVDSTLKIQPAELGDSAVYLCASSLGRGPGANVLTFGAGSRLTVL.

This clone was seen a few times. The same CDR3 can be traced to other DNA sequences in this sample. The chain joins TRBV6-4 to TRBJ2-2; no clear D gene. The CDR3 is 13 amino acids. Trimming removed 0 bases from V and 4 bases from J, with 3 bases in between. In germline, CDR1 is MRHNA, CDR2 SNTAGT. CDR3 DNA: TGTGCCAGCAGTGACTCCAGCACCGGGGAGCTGTTTTTT. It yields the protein CASSDSSTGELFF.

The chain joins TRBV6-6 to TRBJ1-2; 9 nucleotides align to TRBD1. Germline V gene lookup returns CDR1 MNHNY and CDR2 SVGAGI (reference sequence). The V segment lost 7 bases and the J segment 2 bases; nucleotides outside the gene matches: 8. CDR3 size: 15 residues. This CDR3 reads CASTPPGQGNYGYTF. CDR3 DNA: TGTGCCAGCACACCACCGGGACAGGGAAACTATGGCTACACCTTC.

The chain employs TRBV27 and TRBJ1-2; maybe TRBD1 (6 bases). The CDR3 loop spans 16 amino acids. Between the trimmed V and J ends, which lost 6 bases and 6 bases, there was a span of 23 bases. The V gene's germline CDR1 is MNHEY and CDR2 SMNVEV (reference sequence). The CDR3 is CASSPLGAFRLDGYTF. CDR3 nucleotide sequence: TGTGCCAGCAGCCCGCTGGGGGCGTTCCGCCTTGATGGCTACACCTTC.

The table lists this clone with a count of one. The CDR3 region is CASSADLPAGGFRNEQYF. The DNA of the CDR3 is TGTGCCAGCAGCGCCGACCTCCCGGCGGGAGGGTTCAGGAACGAGCAGTACTTC. The chain couples TRBV21-1 to TRBJ2-7; the table's D call, TRBD2, was not checked against the DNA. TRBV21-1 is a pseudogene locus. This CDR3 has 18 amino acids.

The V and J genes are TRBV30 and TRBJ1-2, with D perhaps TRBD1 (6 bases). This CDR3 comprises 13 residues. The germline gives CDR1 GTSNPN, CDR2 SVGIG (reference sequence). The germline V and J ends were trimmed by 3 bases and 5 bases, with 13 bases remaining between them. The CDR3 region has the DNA TGTGCCTGGAGGGATGGACAGCGATATGGCTACACCTTC. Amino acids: CAWRDGQRYGYTF.

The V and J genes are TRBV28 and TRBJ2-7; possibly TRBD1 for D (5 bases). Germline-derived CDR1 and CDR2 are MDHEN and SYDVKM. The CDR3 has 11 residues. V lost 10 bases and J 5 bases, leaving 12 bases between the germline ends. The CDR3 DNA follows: TGTGCCACAGGGCTTAGGAACGAGCAGTACTTC. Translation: CATGLRNEQYF.

The CDR3 spells CASSSPPPGNTEAFF. The CDR3 DNA reads TGTGCCAGCAGTTCCCCCCCGCCGGGGAACACTGAAGCTTTCTTT. V gene TRBV27 combines with J gene TRBJ1-1, with D unclear. The V end lost 4 bases, the J end lost 1 base, and 13 bases lay between the germline ends. Germline assignment: CDR1 MNHEY and CDR2 SMNVEV (reference sequence). This CDR3 has 15 residues.